This is a list of T cell receptor beta chains from one sample in a study of identical twins. One entry per CDR3 protein, called by TCRdb with MiXCR from the 5' RACE reads. The sample has around 250,000 distinct CDR3 sequences, more than 9.5% seen once. The sample was also reused in another study, on yellow fever vaccine responses in identical twins.

Sample: memory (CD45RO+) T cells sorted from blood. The receptors originated from a woman aged 18 to 35 in good health. Each CDR3 is given with its conserved first and last residue. The D gene is left open where the match is weak. Size values are once, few and many counts, or a class for expanded clones, and some rows have none.

TRBV7-9,.,TRBJ2-1,few,CASSLLGRINNEQFF,TGTGCCAGCAGCTTATTGGGACGGATTAACAATGAGCAGTTCTTC
TRBV6-2/TRBV6-3,TRBD2,TRBJ2-3,few,CASSSRTSGRADTQYF,TGTGCCAGCAGTTCGAGGACTAGCGGGAGGGCAGATACGCAGTATTTT
TRBV5-1,TRBD1,TRBJ1-1,many,CASSRQTGRRDTEAFF,TGCGCCAGCAGCCGTCAGACAGGGAGGAGGGACACTGAAGCTTTCTTT
TRBV9,TRBD1,TRBJ2-7,few,CASSPLGTGVGEQYF,TGTGCCAGCAGCCCGCTGGGGACAGGGGTAGGCGAGCAGTACTTC
TRBV28,TRBD1,TRBJ2-7,few,CASSTRQGRSEQYF,TGTGCCAGCAGCACTAGACAGGGACGGAGCGAGCAGTACTTC
TRBV10-3,.,TRBJ2-3,.,CAISESGGSTDTQYF,TGTGCCATCAGTGAATCTGGGGGAAGCACAGATACGCAGTATTTT
TRBV29-1,TRBD1,TRBJ2-7,many,CSVDETGGYEQYF,TGCAGCGTGGACGAAACAGGGGGCTACGAGCAGTACTTC
TRBV27,.,TRBJ1-6,many,CASSLGFRSPLHF,TGTGCCAGCAGTTTAGGTTTTCGTTCACCCCTCCACTTT
TRBV2,TRBD2,TRBJ2-1,.,CASRREGNYNEQFF,TGTGCCAGCAGAAGGGAGGGAAACTACAATGAGCAGTTCTTC
TRBV30,.,TRBJ2-4,.,CAWKGAKNIQYF,TGTGCCTGGAAGGGGGCCAAAAACATTCAGTACTTC
TRBV4-3,TRBD1,TRBJ2-7,.,CASSQHGQGAYVQYF,TGCGCCAGCAGCCAACACGGACAGGGGGCCTACGTGCAGTACTTC
TRBV5-1,TRBD2,TRBJ2-7,many,CASSFYPAGGEQYF,TGCGCCAGCAGCTTTTATCCAGCGGGAGGCGAGCAGTACTTC
TRBV2,.,TRBJ2-1,few,CASRREGVGEQFF,TGTGCCAGCAGGAGAGAGGGGGTGGGAGAGCAGTTCTTC
TRBV10-3,.,TRBJ2-2,.,CAISNLGDTGELFF,TGTGCCATCAGTAACCTAGGGGACACCGGGGAGCTGTTTTTT
TRBV5-1,.,TRBJ2-3,.,CASSLDADTDTQYF,TGCGCCAGCAGCTTGGACGCTGACACAGATACGCAGTATTTT
TRBV18,.,TRBJ2-5,few,CASSPSRQETQYF,TGTGCCAGCTCACCATCCCGCCAAGAGACCCAGTACTTC
TRBV6-5,TRBD1,TRBJ2-7,few,CASSSWTGSYEQYF,TGTGCCAGCAGTTCCTGGACAGGTAGTTACGAGCAGTACTTC
TRBV4-3,TRBD1,TRBJ2-1,many,CASSHRTGTYNEQFF,TGCGCCAGCAGCCATAGGACAGGGACATACAATGAGCAGTTCTTC
TRBV12-3/TRBV12-4,.,TRBJ1-1,many,CASTPRMSEAFF,TGTGCCAGCACCCCAAGAATGTCTGAAGCTTTCTTT
TRBV23-1,.,TRBJ2-1,.,CASSQSCGRSYNEQFF,TGCGCCAGCAGTCAATCTTGCGGCCGCTCCTACAATGAGCAGTTCTTC
TRBV12-3/TRBV12-4,.,TRBJ1-5,many,CASSQSGVYQPQHF,TGTGCCAGCAGTCAGAGTGGCGTTTATCAGCCCCAGCATTTT
TRBV24-1,.,TRBJ2-4,.,CATSDGDLAKNIQYF,TGTGCCACCAGTGATGGGGACCTAGCCAAAAACATTCAGTACTTC
TRBV6-2/TRBV6-3,TRBD1,TRBJ2-7,.,CASSPRGQGAYEQYF,TGTGCCAGCAGCCCCAGGGGGCAGGGGGCCTACGAGCAGTACTTC
TRBV30,TRBD1,TRBJ2-7,.,CAWSGDRGYEQYF,TGTGCCTGGAGCGGGGACAGGGGCTACGAGCAGTACTTC
TRBV6-1,.,TRBJ1-5,many,CASRRSAGQPQHF,TGTGCCAGCAGACGGTCCGCCGGTCAGCCCCAGCATTTT
TRBV11-2,.,TRBJ2-2,few,CASSLYGQGWNTGELFF,TGTGCCAGCAGCTTATACGGGCAGGGATGGAACACCGGGGAGCTGTTTTTT
TRBV11-2,.,TRBJ2-7,.,CASSKDYSYEQYF,TGTGCCAGCAGCAAGGACTATTCCTACGAGCAGTACTTC
TRBV7-3,.,TRBJ2-1,.,CASSLGGAGNEQFF,TGTGCCAGCAGCTTAGGGGGCGCAGGGAATGAGCAGTTCTTC
TRBV5-6,.,TRBJ2-3,.,CASSSLGGAPADTQYF,TGTGCCAGCAGCTCTCTAGGGGGGGCCCCCGCAGATACGCAGTATTTT
TRBV20-1,.,TRBJ1-5,many,CSARDIKGDGNQPQHF,TGCAGTGCTAGAGACATTAAAGGGGACGGCAATCAGCCCCAGCATTTT
TRBV11-2,.,TRBJ1-1,many,CASYRVGTEAFF,TGTGCCAGCTATAGGGTGGGAACTGAAGCTTTCTTT
TRBV11-2,TRBD1,TRBJ2-1,many,CASSPGRTGGYNEQFF,TGTGCCAGCAGCCCTGGCCGGACAGGGGGCTACAATGAGCAGTTCTTC
TRBV6-5,.,TRBJ2-6,few,CASSYSTGFGANVLTF,TGTGCCAGCAGTTATTCCACAGGGTTCGGGGCCAACGTCCTGACTTTC
TRBV9,.,TRBJ2-3,few,CASSGNWDTQYF,TGTGCCAGCAGCGGAAACTGGGATACGCAGTATTTT
TRBV27,.,TRBJ2-1,.,CASSLSVSLYNEQFF,TGTGCCAGCAGTTTATCAGTATCCCTCTACAATGAGCAGTTCTTC
TRBV15,.,TRBJ2-7,.,CATSGRMAYEQYF,TGTGCCACCAGCGGCCGGATGGCCTACGAGCAGTACTTC